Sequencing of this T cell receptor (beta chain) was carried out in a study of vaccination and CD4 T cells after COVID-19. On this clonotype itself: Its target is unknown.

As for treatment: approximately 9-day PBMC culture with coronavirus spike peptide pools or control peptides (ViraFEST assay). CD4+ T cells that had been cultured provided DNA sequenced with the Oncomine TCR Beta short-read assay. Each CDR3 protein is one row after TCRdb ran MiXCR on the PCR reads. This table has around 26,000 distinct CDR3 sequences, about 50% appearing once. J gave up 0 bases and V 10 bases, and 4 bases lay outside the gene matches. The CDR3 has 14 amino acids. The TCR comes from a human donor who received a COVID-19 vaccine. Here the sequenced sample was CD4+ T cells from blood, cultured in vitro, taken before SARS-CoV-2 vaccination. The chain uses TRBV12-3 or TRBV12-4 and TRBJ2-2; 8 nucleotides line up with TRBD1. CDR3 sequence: CATRTGSNTGELFF. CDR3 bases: TGTGCCACCAGGACAGGGTCGAACACCGGGGAGCTGTTTTTT.